The source of this T cell receptor beta chain is a study of cytomegalovirus exposure and HLA in healthy donors. Study results and limitations: In vitro checks showed that a few CMV-associated chains really do target CMV antigens. As a later analysis showed, a missense DCLRE1C variant was linked to trimming of TCR beta V- and J-genes.

Primers included in the PCR were 60 Vbeta and 13 Jbeta primers. Data came from immunoSEQ multiplex PCR; TCRdb stores just in-frame clones and leaves some out. Among 200,000 to 250,000 clones, over 70% were seen once, and the ten largest hold around 8.6%. V trimming: 5 bases; J trimming: 5 bases; junction bases outside the gene matches: 1. This CDR3 contains 12 residues. Germline CDR1 and CDR2: MNHEY and SMNVEV (reference sequence). A remark on this clone: Its antigen is still unknown. Other DNA variants within this sample encode the same CDR3.

This receptor was taken from a woman aged 55-70 years in good health and CMV-seropositive. The rearrangement uses TRBV27 and TRBJ1-2; 8 bases agree with TRBD1. The sequenced material came from PBMCs. The CDR3 nucleotides read TGTGCCAGCAGTCGACAGGGGTATGGCTACACCTTC. As protein: CASSRQGYGYTF.